The subject of this entry is one TCR beta chain. Its specificity is not known. This sample is drawn from a study of OX40 agonist ivuxolimab in advanced cancers. The study, taken as a whole, reports: Expanded peripheral T cell antigen specificity was not determined.

Germline V gene data show CDR1 as SGHDT and CDR2 as YYEEEE. CDR3 size: 15 residues. Trimming stripped 0 bases from V and 4 bases from J, with 13 bases between. Assay: immunoSEQ multiplex PCR; the TCRdb copy retains only in-frame clones and omits some. The repertoire holds 65,000 to 85,000 clones, about 85% seen once, with less than 4% in the top ten. The chain couples TRBV5-6 to TRBJ1-2; perhaps TRBD1 as D (6 bases). The sample was CD4+ or CD8+ T cells sorted from blood, taken in a trial of the OX40 agonist ivuxolimab. The receptor was isolated from an adult with an advanced solid tumor such as melanoma, head and neck, liver or kidney cancer. The CDR3 region has the DNA TGTGCCAGCAGCTTGGCGTCGGCAGGGGTCTATGGCTACACCTTC. Its protein is CASSLASAGVYGYTF.